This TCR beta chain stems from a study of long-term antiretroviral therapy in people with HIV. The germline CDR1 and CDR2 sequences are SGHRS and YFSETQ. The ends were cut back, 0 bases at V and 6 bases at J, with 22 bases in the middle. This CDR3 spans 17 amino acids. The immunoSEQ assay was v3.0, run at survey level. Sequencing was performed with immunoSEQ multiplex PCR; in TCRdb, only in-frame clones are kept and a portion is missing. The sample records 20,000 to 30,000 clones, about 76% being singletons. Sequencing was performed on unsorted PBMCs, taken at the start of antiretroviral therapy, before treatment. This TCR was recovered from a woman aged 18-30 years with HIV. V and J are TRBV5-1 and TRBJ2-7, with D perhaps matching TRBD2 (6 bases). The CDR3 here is CASSLEPSGLGVGEQYF. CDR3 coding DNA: TGCGCCAGCAGCTTGGAACCCTCGGGACTCGGGGTTGGCGAGCAGTACTTC.